What follows are 7 T cell receptor beta chains derived from one specimen sequenced in a study of blood T cells in healthy people across ages. For the second PCR, which ran for about 6 to 11 cycles, a sample-barcoded 5' primer and a J-beta primer mix were used. Each CDR3 protein is one row after TCRdb ran MiXCR on the 5' RACE reads. In the table there are 2 million or so distinct CDR3 sequences, roughly 50% of which are singletons. Sequencing used blood. All receptors derive from a woman aged 40 to 55 in good health.

Notes on this clonotype: At one end the junction does not follow the germline gene, possibly because of a read error. In DNA form, the CDR3 reads TGTACCAGCAGCGTGGGACAGGGGGTTAATGAGCAGTTCTTC. This codes for CTSSVGQGVNEQFF. The V call is TRBV11-1, the J call TRBJ2-1; 11 bases fit TRBD1. This CDR3 region has 14 residues. Per germline, CDR1 SGHAT and CDR2 FQDESV (reference sequence). Full variable domain (remainder filled in from reference TRBV11-1 and TRBJ2-1): EAEVAQSPRYKITEKSQAVAFWCDPISGHATLYWYRQILGQGPELLVQFQDESVVDDSQLPKDRFSAERLKGVDSTLKIQPAELGDSAMYLCTSSVGQGVNEQFFGPGTRLTVL.

This clonotype has only a few counts. The V gene is TRBV20-1, the J gene TRBJ2-3; 9 bases map to TRBD2. CDR3 length equals 17 residues. Germline values: CDR1 DFQATT, CDR2 SNEGSKA (reference sequence). Unmatched junction bases numbered 10, after V lost 2 bases and J lost 1 base. The CDR3 loop reads CSARNRLAVGGTDTQYF. CDR3 nucleotide sequence: TGCAGTGCTAGAAATCGACTAGCGGTGGGCGGCACAGATACGCAGTATTTT.

This clonotype turned up a few times. CDR3 amino acids: CASSLAGSGVFREQYF. The CDR3 nucleotides are TGTGCCAGCAGTTTAGCTGGGTCAGGGGTTTTTCGCGAGCAGTACTTC. The J gene is TRBJ2-7, the V gene TRBV12-3 or TRBV12-4, with D possibly being TRBD1 (6 bases). Trimming removed 0 bases at V and 6 bases at J, with 18 bases between. The CDR3 is 16 residues long.

This clonotype has only one observation. This rearrangement joins TRBV6-2 or TRBV6-3 to TRBJ1-2, with D unclear. Germline values: CDR1 MNHEY, CDR2 SVGEGT. V lost 2 bases to trimming and J lost 8 bases, with 12 bases between them. CDR3 size: 13 residues. CDR3 sequence: CASSYDSLRGYTF. The CDR3 region has the DNA TGTGCCAGCAGTTACGATAGTCTCCGAGGCTACACCTTC.

This chain connects TRBV4-3 to TRBJ2-7; no clear D gene. Germline V gene sequence: CDR1 LGHNA, CDR2 YSLEER. CDR3 size: 15 residues. Trimming cost V 2 bases and J 3 bases, with 14 bases left between them. CDR3 amino acids: CASSQQTDGVYEQYF. CDR3 nucleotide sequence: TGCGCCAGCAGCCAACAAACGGACGGAGTCTACGAGCAGTACTTC.

The rearrangement joins TRBV20-1 to TRBJ2-3, with 10 bases identical to TRBD1. The germline V gene has CDR1 DFQATT and CDR2 SNEGSKA (reference sequence). The trim removed 3 bases at V and 1 base at J, leaving 4 bases unmatched. The CDR3 spans 15 residues. The CDR3 DNA reads TGCAGTGCTAGCCGAGGACAGGGGGGCACAGATACGCAGTATTTT. It specifies CSASRGQGGTDTQYF.

This clonotype was seen a handful of times. V is TRBV20-1 and J is TRBJ2-7, with D hard to call. The CDR3 totals 14 residues. The germline V gene encodes CDR1 DFQATT and CDR2 SNEGSKA (reference sequence). V was shortened by 0 bases and J by 3 bases, with 12 bases between the two germline ends. CDR3 sequence: CSARDHEKFYEQYF. CDR3 nucleotide sequence: TGCAGTGCTAGAGATCATGAGAAGTTCTACGAGCAGTACTTC.